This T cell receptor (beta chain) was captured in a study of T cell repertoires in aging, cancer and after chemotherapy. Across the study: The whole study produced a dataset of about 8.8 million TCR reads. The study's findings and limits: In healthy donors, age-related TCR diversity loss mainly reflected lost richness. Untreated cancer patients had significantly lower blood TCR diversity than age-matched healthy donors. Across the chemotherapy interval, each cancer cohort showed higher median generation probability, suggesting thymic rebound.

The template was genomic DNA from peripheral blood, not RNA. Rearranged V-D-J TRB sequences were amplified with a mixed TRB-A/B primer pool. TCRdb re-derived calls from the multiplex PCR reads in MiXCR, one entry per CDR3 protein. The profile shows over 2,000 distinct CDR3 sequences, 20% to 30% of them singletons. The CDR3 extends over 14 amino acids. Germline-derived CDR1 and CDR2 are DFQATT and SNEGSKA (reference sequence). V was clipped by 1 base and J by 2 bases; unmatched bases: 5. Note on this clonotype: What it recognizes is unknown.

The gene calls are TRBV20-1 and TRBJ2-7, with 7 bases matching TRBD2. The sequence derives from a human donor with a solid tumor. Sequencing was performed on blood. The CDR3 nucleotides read TGCAGTGCTAGAGGCGGGAGTCTCGCCTACGAGCAGTACTTC. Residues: CSARGGSLAYEQYF.